This T cell receptor (beta chain) is from a study of cytomegalovirus exposure and HLA in healthy donors. The study's findings and limits: A further, later analysis showed that HLA-associated TCR beta chains (compared with equally common others) were more clonally expanded. A previous analysis found most TCR beta V segments productive roughly 90% or roughly 30% of the time. Researchers catalogued around 150 TCR beta chains as cytomegalovirus-associated.

PCR involved 60 Vbeta and 13 Jbeta primers. This table comes from immunoSEQ multiplex PCR, and its TCRdb copy is limited to in-frame clones, with some not included. The sample includes more than 110,000 clones, 73% of them seen just once. Donors had nominal health at sampling but likely had unrecorded immune exposures. CDR3 length: 16 amino acids. CDR1 LGHNA and CDR2 YNFKEQ come from the germline V gene. V was pared by 1 base and J by 2 bases, with 5 bases of the junction left unmatched. With regard to this clone: Its matching antigen is unknown.

Specimen: PBMCs. This clonotype originated in a woman aged 40-49 years in good health and CMV-seronegative. The rearrangement uses TRBV4-2 and TRBJ2-7, with TRBD2 matching 10 bases. The CDR3 spells CASSQGSGLAAYEQYF. For the CDR3, the DNA is TGTGCCAGCAGCCAAGGATCAGGACTAGCGGCCTACGAGCAGTACTTC.